Described below is a single T cell receptor beta chain sequence and its context. These data belong to a study of blood T cell repertoires in COVID-19. As for the study in general: Some COVID-19 samples were acute and others convalescent; all came from the United States, Italy and Spain.

Data came from immunoSEQ multiplex PCR; TCRdb stores just in-frame clones and leaves some out. The sample has around 130,000 clones, around 89% seen once. The origin of this receptor is a human donor with COVID-19, enrolled during active disease. The donor label of this sample is uncertain. The sequencing input was peripheral blood.

CDR3 DNA sequence: TGTGCCAGCAGTGTAGGACAGGGAGGAAACACCATATATTTT. Its translation: CASSVGQGGNTIYF. J is TRBJ1-3 and V is TRBV28; TRBD1 agrees at 8 bases. The CDR3 extends over 14 amino acids. Germline CDR1 MDHEN, CDR2 SYDVKM. The junction had 4 bases not matched to a gene; V was cut back by 5 bases and J by 4 bases.